This TCR beta chain was retrieved from a study of cytomegalovirus exposure and HLA in healthy donors. Study context: Genetic ancestry analysis placed over 75% of the 300 to 400 donors that were genotyped in the Caucasian-associated cluster.

To note about this clone: Its antigen is unidentified.

PCR used 60 Vbeta primers and 13 Jbeta primers. The table came from immunoSEQ multiplex PCR; TCRdb's copy has only in-frame clones and leaves some out. The sample carries around 150,000 clones, roughly 88% recorded once. Findings and limits, study-wide: The study listed 150 to 200 cytomegalovirus-associated TCR beta chains. Analysis was carried out at a later point, and it linked a missense DCLRE1C variant to TCR beta V- and J-gene trimming. Among the most significant clusters, several appeared linked to common viral pathogens in a later analysis.

The sequence was collected from a woman in her thirties or forties in good health and CMV-seronegative. Sequences were obtained from PBMCs.

The CDR3 coding sequence is TGCGCCAGCAGCTTGGCGTCCGGTTTGTACTACGAGCAGTACTTC. Protein sequence: CASSLASGLYYEQYF. This chain links TRBV5-1 with TRBJ2-7; D not certain. The V gene lost 0 bases and the J gene lost 3 bases, with 13 bases spanning the gap. Germline CDR1 and CDR2: SGHRS and YFSETQ. This CDR3 contains 15 residues.